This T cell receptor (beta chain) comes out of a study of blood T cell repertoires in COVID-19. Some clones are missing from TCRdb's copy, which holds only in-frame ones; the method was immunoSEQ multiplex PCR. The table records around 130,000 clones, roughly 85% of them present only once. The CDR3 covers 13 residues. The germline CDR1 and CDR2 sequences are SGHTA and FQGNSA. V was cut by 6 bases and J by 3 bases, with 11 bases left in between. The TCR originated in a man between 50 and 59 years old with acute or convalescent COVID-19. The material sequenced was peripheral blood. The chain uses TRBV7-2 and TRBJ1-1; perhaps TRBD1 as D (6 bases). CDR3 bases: TGTGCCAGCAGATCACAGGGTGACACTGAAGCTTTCTTT. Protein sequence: CASRSQGDTEAFF.